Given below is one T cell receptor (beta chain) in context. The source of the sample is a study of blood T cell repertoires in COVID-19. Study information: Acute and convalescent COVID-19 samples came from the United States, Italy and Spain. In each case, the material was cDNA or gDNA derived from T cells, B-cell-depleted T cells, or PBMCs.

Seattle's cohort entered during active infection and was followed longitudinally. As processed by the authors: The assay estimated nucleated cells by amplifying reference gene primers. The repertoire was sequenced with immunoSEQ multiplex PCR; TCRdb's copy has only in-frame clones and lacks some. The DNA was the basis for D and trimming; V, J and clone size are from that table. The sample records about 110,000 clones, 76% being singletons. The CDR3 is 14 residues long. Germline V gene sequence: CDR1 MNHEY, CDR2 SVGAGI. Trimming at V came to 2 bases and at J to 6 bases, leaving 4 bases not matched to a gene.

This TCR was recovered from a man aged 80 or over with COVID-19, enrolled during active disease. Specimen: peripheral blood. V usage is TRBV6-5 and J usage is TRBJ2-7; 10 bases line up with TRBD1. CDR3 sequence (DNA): TGTGCCAGCAGTTACGGACAGGGGGGCAGCGAGCAGTACTTC. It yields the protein CASSYGQGGSEQYF.